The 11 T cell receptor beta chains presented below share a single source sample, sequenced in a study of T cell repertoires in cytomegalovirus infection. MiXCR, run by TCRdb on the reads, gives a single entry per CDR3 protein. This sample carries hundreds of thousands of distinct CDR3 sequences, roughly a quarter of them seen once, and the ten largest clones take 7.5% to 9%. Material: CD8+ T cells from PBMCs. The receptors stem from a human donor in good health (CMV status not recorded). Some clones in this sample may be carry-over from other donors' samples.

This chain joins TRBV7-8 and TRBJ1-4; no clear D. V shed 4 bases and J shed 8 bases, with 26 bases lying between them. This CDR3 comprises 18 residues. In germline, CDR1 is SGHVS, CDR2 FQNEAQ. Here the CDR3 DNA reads TGTGCCAGCAGCTCCTCTTTTGACCTAATCCTAGAGGACGAAAAACTGTTTTTT. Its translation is CASSSSFDLILEDEKLFF. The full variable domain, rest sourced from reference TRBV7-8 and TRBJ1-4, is GAGVSQSPRYKVAKRGQDVALRCDPISGHVSLFWYQQALGQGPEFLTYFQNEAQLDKSGLPSDRFFAERPEGSVSTLKIQRTQQEDSAVYLCASSSSFDLILEDEKLFFGSGTQLSVL.

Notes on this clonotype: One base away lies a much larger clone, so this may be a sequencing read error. The CDR3, as DNA: TGCAGTGCTAGGGAGTTTGGGACAGGGAGAGAGACCCAGTACTTC. Its protein is CSAREFGTGRETQYF. This chain links TRBV20-1 with TRBJ2-5; 9 bases line up with TRBD1. CDR1 is DFQATT and CDR2 is SNEGSKA in the germline V gene (reference sequence). Unmatched junction bases numbered 9, after V lost 3 bases and J lost 4 bases. The CDR3 covers 15 residues.

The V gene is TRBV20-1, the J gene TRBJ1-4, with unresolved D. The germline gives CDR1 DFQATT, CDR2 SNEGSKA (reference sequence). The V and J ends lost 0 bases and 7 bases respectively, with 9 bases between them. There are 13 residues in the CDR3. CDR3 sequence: CSARDPKPEKLFF. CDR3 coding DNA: TGCAGTGCTAGAGATCCAAAACCTGAAAAACTGTTTTTT.

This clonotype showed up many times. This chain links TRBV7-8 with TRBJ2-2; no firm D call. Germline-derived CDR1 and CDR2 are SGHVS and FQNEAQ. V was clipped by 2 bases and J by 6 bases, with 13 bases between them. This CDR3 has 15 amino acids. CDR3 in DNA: TGTGCCAGCAGCTTATACGGCAAATCGCCCGGGGAGCTGTTTTTT. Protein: CASSLYGKSPGELFF. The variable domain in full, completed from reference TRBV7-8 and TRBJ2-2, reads GAGVSQSPRYKVAKRGQDVALRCDPISGHVSLFWYQQALGQGPEFLTYFQNEAQLDKSGLPSDRFFAERPEGSVSTLKIQRTQQEDSAVYLCASSLYGKSPGELFFGEGSRLTVL.

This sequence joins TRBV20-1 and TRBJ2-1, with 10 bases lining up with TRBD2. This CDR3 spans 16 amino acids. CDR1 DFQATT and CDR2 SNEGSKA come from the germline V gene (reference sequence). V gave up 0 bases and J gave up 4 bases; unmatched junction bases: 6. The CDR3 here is CSARDPSGGLYNEQFF. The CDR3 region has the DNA TGCAGTGCTAGAGACCCTAGCGGGGGTCTATACAATGAGCAGTTCTTC.

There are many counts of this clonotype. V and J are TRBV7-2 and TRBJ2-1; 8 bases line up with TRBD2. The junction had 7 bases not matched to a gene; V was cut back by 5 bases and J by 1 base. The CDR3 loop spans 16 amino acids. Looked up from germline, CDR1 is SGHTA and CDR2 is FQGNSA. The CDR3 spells CASSAKVAGSYNEQFF. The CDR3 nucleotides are TGTGCCAGCAGCGCCAAGGTAGCGGGGTCCTACAATGAGCAGTTCTTC.

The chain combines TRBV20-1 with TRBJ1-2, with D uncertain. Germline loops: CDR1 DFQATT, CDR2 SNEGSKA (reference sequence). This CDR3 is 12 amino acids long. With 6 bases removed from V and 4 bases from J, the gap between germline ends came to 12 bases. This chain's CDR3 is CSAAARSYGYTF. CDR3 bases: TGCAGTGCCGCCGCCCGGTCCTATGGCTACACCTTC.

CDR3 amino acids: CSARKGGQGDDHDMNTEAFF. In DNA form, the CDR3 reads TGCAGTGCTAGGAAAGGCGGGCAGGGGGACGACCATGACATGAACACTGAAGCTTTCTTT. J is TRBJ1-1 and V is TRBV20-1, with 7 bases lining up with TRBD1. Trimming at V came to 3 bases and at J to 0 bases, leaving 22 bases not matched to a gene. CDR3 size: 20 residues. Germline lookup yields CDR1 DFQATT and CDR2 SNEGSKA (reference sequence).

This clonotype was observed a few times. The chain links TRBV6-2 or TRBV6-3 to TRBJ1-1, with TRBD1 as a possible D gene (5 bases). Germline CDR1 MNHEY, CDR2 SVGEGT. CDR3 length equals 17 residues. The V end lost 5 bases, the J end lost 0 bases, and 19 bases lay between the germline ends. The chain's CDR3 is CASSHETGLLMNTEAFF. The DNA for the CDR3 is TGTGCCAGCAGTCACGAAACGGGACTCCTAATGAACACTGAAGCTTTCTTT.

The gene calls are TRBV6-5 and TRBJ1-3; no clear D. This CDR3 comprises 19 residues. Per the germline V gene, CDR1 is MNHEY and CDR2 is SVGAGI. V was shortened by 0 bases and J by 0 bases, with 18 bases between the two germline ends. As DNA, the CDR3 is TGTGCCAGCAGTTACTCCAACGTCCCCTTTGGGAGCTCTGGAAACACCATATATTTT. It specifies CASSYSNVPFGSSGNTIYF.

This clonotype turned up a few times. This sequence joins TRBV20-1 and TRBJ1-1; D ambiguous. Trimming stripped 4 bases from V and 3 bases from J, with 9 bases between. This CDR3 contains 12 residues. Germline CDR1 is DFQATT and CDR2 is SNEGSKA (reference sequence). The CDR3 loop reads CSATGFYTEAFF. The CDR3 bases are TGCAGTGCTACTGGTTTTTACACTGAAGCTTTCTTT.